These T cell receptor beta chains were read from a single sample in a study of radiation and T cells in renal cell carcinoma. Method: immunoSEQ multiplex PCR; TCRdb's copy keeps in-frame clones and lacks some. Among roughly 130,000 clones listed, more than 75% were seen once. This sample comprised blood, obtained from a patient whose treatment included radiotherapy and nephrectomy. These receptor sequences come from a woman in her 70s with renal cell carcinoma. CDR3s include the opening cysteine and the closing phenylalanine or tryptophan. A D gene is named only where the DNA matches it firmly. Part of the rows lack a size; the others show once, few, many or a class for expanded clones.

j_gene | v_gene | abundance | d_gene | CDR3aa | CDR3nt
TRBJ1-2 | TRBV29-1 | - | - | CSVDGNGLSYGYTF | TGCAGCGTTGATGGCAATGGTCTGAGCTATGGCTACACCTTC
TRBJ2-1 | TRBV19 | - | TRBD1 | CASSLSTGQAYNEQFF | TGTGCCAGTAGTTTATCGACGGGACAGGCCTACAATGAGCAGTTCTTC
TRBJ1-3 | TRBV2 | - | TRBD1 | CASNARGGNTIYF | TGTGCCAGCAACGCCAGGGGGGGAAACACCATATATTTT
TRBJ1-1 | TRBV6-6 | - | - | CASSFSATEAFF | TGTGCCAGCAGTTTCTCAGCTACTGAAGCTTTCTTT
TRBJ2-7 | TRBV19 | - | - | CASSRETSSYEQYF | TGTGCCAGTAGTAGAGAGACAAGCTCCTACGAGCAGTACTTC
TRBJ1-5 | TRBV27 | - | TRBD1 | CASSWTKPQGALGKDQPQHF | TGTGCCAGCAGTTGGACAAAACCACAGGGGGCGCTAGGTAAAGATCAGCCCCAGCATTTT
TRBJ1-6 | TRBV5-1 | - | - | CASSPRSSYNSPLHF | TGCGCCAGCAGCCCCAGGAGCTCCTATAATTCACCCCTCCACTTT
TRBJ1-5 | TRBV7-8 | - | - | CASSLGGWEWNQPQHF | TGTGCCAGCAGCTTAGGAGGCTGGGAATGGAATCAGCCCCAGCATTTT
TRBJ1-2 | TRBV13 | - | - | CASSSPLAQENYGYTF | TGTGCCAGCAGCTCCCCCCTCGCCCAGGAGAACTATGGCTACACCTTC
TRBJ1-6 | TRBV30 | - | - | CAWSVRVLVEGQGLHF | TGTGCCTGGAGTGTACGGGTGCTCGTCGAAGGTCAAGGCCTCCACTTT
TRBJ1-2 | TRBV6-5 | - | TRBD1 | CASRWTGGNGYTF | TGTGCCAGCAGATGGACAGGGGGCAATGGCTACACCTTC
TRBJ1-1 | TRBV5-4 | - | TRBD1 | CASSSLSGQYNTEAFF | TGTGCCAGCAGCTCTCTCTCGGGACAGTATAACACTGAAGCTTTCTTT
TRBJ2-7 | TRBV6-6 | once | TRBD2 | CASSYLLAGGTYEQYF | TGTGCCAGCAGTTACCTTTTAGCGGGGGGAACCTACGAGCAGTACTTC
TRBJ1-3 | TRBV30 | - | - | CAWSTESGNTIYF | TGTGCCTGGTCGACCGAATCTGGAAACACCATATATTTT
TRBJ2-7 | TRBV5-4 | - | - | CASSLASGGGAYEQYF | TGTGCCAGCAGCTTGGCCTCAGGTGGGGGAGCCTACGAGCAGTACTTC
TRBJ1-4 | TRBV5-5 | - | - | CASSPTVPGHSTTNEKLFF | TGTGCCAGCAGCCCAACGGTCCCGGGACACTCAACAACTAATGAAAAACTGTTTTTT
TRBJ2-1 | TRBV19 | once | TRBD1 | CASSIPTGAKYNEQFF | TGTGCCAGTAGTATCCCTACAGGGGCCAAATACAATGAGCAGTTCTTC
TRBJ1-2 | TRBV5-4 | - | TRBD1 | CASSLPGGQNYGYTF | TGTGCCAGCAGCCTACCAGGGGGACAGAACTATGGCTACACCTTC
TRBJ1-2 | TRBV5-1 | - | TRBD1 | CASSLAGQGSGGLIYGYTF | TGCGCCAGCAGCTTGGCGGGACAGGGCAGCGGGGGGTTAATCTATGGCTACACCTTC
TRBJ1-1 | TRBV29-1 | - | TRBD1 | CSVDRGQGRLNTEAFF | TGCAGCGTTGATCGAGGACAGGGACGCTTGAACACTGAAGCTTTCTTT
TRBJ1-1 | TRBV11-3 | once | - | CASSLGAGGDAFF | TGTGCCAGCAGCTTAGGAGCGGGGGGCGATGCTTTCTTT
TRBJ2-7 | TRBV2 | - | - | CASTKGGGSYEQYF | TGTGCCAGCACAAAAGGGGGGGGAAGCTACGAGCAGTACTTC
TRBJ2-7 | TRBV19 | - | - | CASSIDLSQGQGGYEQYF | TGTGCCAGTAGTATAGATCTTTCTCAGGGGCAGGGAGGCTACGAGCAGTACTTC
TRBJ1-1 | TRBV28 | - | TRBD1 | CASSQFPGQGWTEAFF | TGTGCCAGCAGCCAATTCCCGGGACAGGGTTGGACTGAAGCTTTCTTT
TRBJ2-1 | TRBV10-3 | - | - | CAISGLDEQFF | TGTGCCATCAGTGGGTTAGATGAGCAGTTCTTC
TRBJ2-1 | TRBV5-1 | - | TRBD1 | CASNRDRGLVEQFF | TGCGCCAGCAACCGGGACAGGGGGTTGGTTGAGCAGTTCTTC
TRBJ2-5 | TRBV4-3 | - | - | CASSQDSSPGLQGGETQYF | TGCGCCAGCAGCCAAGATTCCTCCCCAGGACTGCAGGGTGGGGAGACCCAGTACTTC
TRBJ1-5 | TRBV6-1 | - | - | CASSSGQPGPQHF | TGTGCCAGCAGTTCTGGACAGCCCGGGCCCCAGCATTTT
TRBJ2-5 | TRBV19 | - | TRBD2 | CASSSGGETQYF | TGTGCCAGTAGTTCGGGGGGGGAGACCCAGTACTTC
TRBJ1-1 | TRBV7-9 | - | - | CASSFGGDTEAFF | TGTGCCAGCAGCTTCGGAGGGGACACTGAAGCTTTCTTT
TRBJ2-1 | TRBV19 | once | - | CASSTGQSNEQFF | TGTGCCAGTAGTACCGGACAGAGTAATGAGCAGTTCTTC
TRBJ2-5 | TRBV19 | - | - | CASSMGRGGQETQYF | TGTGCCAGTAGTATGGGCAGGGGAGGTCAAGAGACCCAGTACTTC
TRBJ1-4 | TRBV11-1 | - | TRBD1 | CASSLRPGQGSEKLFF | TGTGCCAGCAGCCTCCGCCCGGGACAGGGAAGTGAAAAACTGTTTTTT
TRBJ1-2 | TRBV7-9 | - | - | CASKKSEGDGYTF | TGTGCCAGCAAAAAAAGCGAGGGGGATGGCTACACCTTC
TRBJ1-1 | TRBV19 | - | - | CASREFRGTEAFF | TGTGCCAGTAGGGAGTTTAGAGGCACTGAAGCTTTCTTT
TRBJ2-7 | TRBV6-5 | - | - | CASSIDSYEQYF | TGTGCCAGCAGTATTGACAGCTACGAGCAGTACTTC
TRBJ2-1 | TRBV7-9 | once | - | CASSLVHDVYNEQFF | TGTGCCAGCAGCTTAGTACACGATGTTTACAATGAGCAGTTCTTC
TRBJ2-1 | TRBV7-9 | few | TRBD2 | CASSQPPSGFYNEQFF | TGTGCCAGCAGCCAGCCCCCTAGCGGGTTCTACAATGAGCAGTTCTTC
TRBJ1-1 | TRBV7-3 | - | TRBD1 | CASSLEGAHTEAFF | TGTGCCAGCAGCTTAGAGGGGGCGCACACTGAAGCTTTCTTT
TRBJ2-2 | TRBV9 | - | TRBD1 | CASSSPTGVPSMNTGELFF | TGTGCCAGCAGCTCGCCGACAGGGGTCCCTTCAATGAACACCGGGGAGCTGTTTTTT
TRBJ2-7 | TRBV5-1 | - | - | CASSSLRYDSYEQYF | TGCGCCAGCAGCAGTTTGAGGTATGATTCCTACGAGCAGTACTTC
TRBJ2-4 | TRBV19 | - | TRBD1 | CASRDATGVQYF | TGTGCCAGTAGGGACGCGACAGGGGTTCAGTACTTC
TRBJ1-6 | TRBV9 | - | - | CASSVGDKRSPLHF | TGTGCCAGCAGCGTAGGGGATAAGCGGTCACCCCTCCACTTT
TRBJ2-3 | TRBV21-1 | - | - | CASSKGRETRTDTQYF | TGTGCCAGCAGCAAGGGGCGGGAGACCCGCACAGATACGCAGTATTTT
TRBJ1-1 | TRBV10-3 | once | TRBD1 | CAISESRQGAWNTEAFF | TGTGCCATCAGTGAGTCTAGACAGGGGGCGTGGAACACTGAAGCTTTCTTT
TRBJ2-7 | TRBV30 | - | TRBD2 | CAWRAVWSGGSYEQYF | TGTGCCTGGAGAGCGGTGTGGAGCGGGGGGTCCTACGAGCAGTACTTC
TRBJ2-6 | TRBV25-1 | - | TRBD1 | CASSATGAGANVLTF | TGTGCCAGCAGTGCAACAGGGGCAGGGGCCAACGTCCTGACTTTC
TRBJ2-7 | TRBV13 | - | - | CASSLRGSPYEQYF | TGTGCCAGCAGCCTCAGGGGAAGTCCCTACGAGCAGTACTTC